Each of the 19 T cell receptor beta chains below was sequenced from the same sample in a study of cytomegalovirus exposure and HLA in healthy donors. The study ran its PCR with 60 Vbeta and 13 Jbeta primers. Assay: immunoSEQ multiplex PCR; the TCRdb copy retains only in-frame clones and omits some. The record lists 100,000 to 150,000 clones, of which the ten most abundant hold over 1.5%. Sequenced input: PBMCs. These receptor sequences come from a woman aged 40 to 49 in good health and CMV-seropositive.

The chain combines TRBV28 with TRBJ1-4, with D hard to call. The V gene's germline CDR1 is MDHEN and CDR2 SYDVKM. The V gene lost 2 bases and the J gene lost 15 bases, with 13 bases spanning the gap. This CDR3 contains 12 residues. CDR3: CASSLGGQLMFF. CDR3 DNA sequence: TGTGCCAGCAGTTTAGGCGGCCAGTTAATGTTTTTT.

The rearrangement joins TRBV7-3 to TRBJ2-3; 7 nucleotides agree with TRBD2. Trimming cost V 5 bases and J 5 bases; bases outside gene matches: 7. CDR1 and CDR2 from the germline V gene are SGHTA and FQGTGA. The CDR3 is 14 residues long. The CDR3 bases are TGTGCCAGCAGCCTCAGCGGGAATGGAGATACGCAGTATTTT. Its protein is CASSLSGNGDTQYF. The entire variable domain, with the rest obtained from reference TRBV7-3 and TRBJ2-3, is as follows: GAGVSQTPSNKVTEKGKYVELRCDPISGHTALYWYRQSLGQGPEFLIYFQGTGAADDSGLPNDRFFAVRPEGSVSTLKIQRTERGDSAVYLCASSLSGNGDTQYFGPGTRLTVL.

The gene calls are TRBV27 and TRBJ2-2; maybe TRBD1 (6 bases). The V gene's germline CDR1 is MNHEY and CDR2 SMNVEV (reference sequence). The CDR3 is 15 amino acids. The germline V and J ends were trimmed by 6 bases and 7 bases, with 18 bases remaining between them. Here the CDR3 DNA reads TGTGCCAGCAGGAGACAGGATGGGTCCGGCGGGGAGCTGTTTTTT. It is translated as CASRRQDGSGGELFF.

The chain combines TRBV6-1 with TRBJ2-7; tentative D call: TRBD1 (5 bases). Germline lookup yields CDR1 MNHNS and CDR2 SASEGT. The CDR3 has 17 amino acids. Trimming removed 0 bases at V and 2 bases at J, with 17 bases between. CDR3 in amino acids: CASSEAWGNPGAYEQYF. Here the CDR3 DNA reads TGTGCCAGCAGTGAAGCCTGGGGCAACCCCGGCGCCTACGAGCAGTACTTC.

This chain joins TRBV6-1 and TRBJ2-6; D might be TRBD1 (5 bases). Trimming took 6 bases from V and 4 from J, leaving 7 bases between them. This CDR3 contains 13 residues. The V gene's germline CDR1 is MNHNS and CDR2 SASEGT. CDR3 nucleotides: TGTGCCAGCAGGGACACCGGGGCCAACGTCCTGACTTTC. Protein: CASRDTGANVLTF.

The CDR3 protein is CAISESGRTGNYEQYF. The CDR3 bases are TGTGCCATCAGTGAGTCCGGCCGGACAGGGAACTACGAGCAGTACTTC. The chain employs TRBV10-3 and TRBJ2-7; TRBD1 aligns across 8 bases. Germline V gene lookup returns CDR1 ENHRY and CDR2 SYGVKD. J lost 3 bases, V lost 0 bases, and 7 bases had no gene match. The CDR3 sequence is 16 residues long.

The chain has TRBV11-2 and TRBJ1-1; D may be TRBD1 (5 bases). The germline gives CDR1 SGHAT, CDR2 FQNNGV. V lost 5 bases, J lost 1 base, and 11 bases lay in between. This CDR3 spans 14 amino acids. The CDR3 DNA reads TGTGCCAGCAGCCTCAGGGTGGGGAACACTGAAGCTTTCTTT. Its protein is CASSLRVGNTEAFF.

The chain links TRBV7-9 to TRBJ2-3; tentative D call: TRBD2 (5 bases). V was clipped by 0 bases and J by 5 bases, with 6 bases between them. CDR1 is SEHNR and CDR2 is FQNEAQ in the germline V gene (reference sequence). The CDR3 length is 13 residues. The CDR3: CASSLAGVDTQYF. CDR3 nucleotide sequence: TGTGCCAGCAGCTTAGCGGGAGTAGATACGCAGTATTTT.

J is TRBJ2-2 and V is TRBV29-1; 11 bases agree with TRBD2. The CDR3 runs to 14 residues. Germline CDR1 reads SQVTM; CDR2 reads ANQGSEA. Trimming removed 7 bases from V and 1 base from J; junction bases left unmatched: 2. CDR3 bases: TGCAGCGCCGGACTAGCGGGGAACACCGGGGAGCTGTTTTTT. Translating it yields CSAGLAGNTGELFF.

V and J are TRBV7-2 and TRBJ2-5, with TRBD2 identical over 8 bases. The CDR3 loop spans 13 amino acids. With V trimmed by 3 bases and J by 6 bases, 3 bases remained unmatched. Germline CDR1 reads SGHTA; CDR2 reads FQGNSA. CDR3 in amino acids: CASSLGLEKTQYF. CDR3 DNA: TGTGCCAGCAGCTTGGGACTAGAAAAGACCCAGTACTTC.

The V and J genes are TRBV6-1 and TRBJ1-1; 7 nucleotides agree with TRBD1. The CDR3 totals 12 residues. With V trimmed by 8 bases and J by 7 bases, 7 bases remained unmatched. Germline V CDR1 and CDR2: MNHNS, SASEGT. CDR3 in amino acids: CASGRQGGEAFF. As DNA, the CDR3 is TGTGCCAGCGGCAGACAGGGAGGTGAAGCTTTCTTT.

This sequence joins TRBV5-5 and TRBJ1-4, with D possibly TRBD1 on 5 matching bases. CDR1 is SGHKS and CDR2 is YYEKEE in the germline V gene (reference sequence). CDR3 size: 16 residues. V lost 0 bases and J 0 bases, leaving 9 bases between the germline ends. The CDR3 nucleotides are TGTGCCAGCAGCTTGGGGGACTTCCCAACTAATGAAAAACTGTTTTTT. Translating gives CASSLGDFPTNEKLFF.

The rearrangement uses TRBV28 and TRBJ2-7; TRBD2 matches 7 bases. Germline V gene sequence: CDR1 MDHEN, CDR2 SYDVKM. The length of the CDR3 is 14 residues. V lost 7 bases to trimming and J lost 3 bases; unmatched junction nucleotides: 9. CDR3 sequence (DNA): TGTGCCAGCATCTTGGGGGGGGGAATCTACGAGCAGTACTTC. The encoded protein is CASILGGGIYEQYF.

The V call is TRBV21-1, the J call TRBJ2-2; whether TRBD2, the table's D call, matches the DNA was not checked. TRBV21-1 is described as a pseudogene. CDR3 size: 14 residues. The CDR3 is CASRYNGGTGELFF. In DNA, the CDR3 is TGTGCCAGCAGGTATAACGGGGGAACCGGGGAGCTGTTTTTT.

V is TRBV5-1 and J is TRBJ2-5, with D tentatively TRBD1 (7 bases). CDR1 and CDR2 (germline): SGHRS, YFSETQ. V was pared by 4 bases and J by 5 bases, with 30 bases between. The CDR3 consists of 19 residues. Here the CDR3 DNA reads TGCGCCAGCAGCCGCCCAATGGATGACAGGGCCCGGGCGGGGGAGACCCAGTACTTC. This sequence encodes CASSRPMDDRARAGETQYF. The full variable domain, in which reference TRBV5-1 and TRBJ2-5 provide the parts outside the CDR3, is KAGVTQTPRYLIKTRGQQVTLSCSPISGHRSVSWYQQTPGQGLQFLFEYFSETQRNKGNFPGRFSGRQFSNSRSEMNVSTLELGDSALYLCASSRPMDDRARAGETQYFGPGTRLLVL.

The V call is TRBV28, the J call TRBJ2-7, with 8 bases lining up with TRBD2. The V and J ends lost 6 bases and 2 bases, in that order; junction bases with no gene match: 6. CDR1 and CDR2 (germline): MDHEN, SYDVKM. The CDR3 runs to 14 residues. CDR3 sequence reads: CASRPSGQPYEQYF. Written as DNA, the CDR3 is TGTGCCAGCAGACCTAGCGGGCAACCCTACGAGCAGTACTTC.

The V call is TRBV15, the J call TRBJ2-7, with D possibly matching TRBD1 (6 bases). Germline V gene lookup returns CDR1 LNHNV and CDR2 YYDKDF (reference sequence). This CDR3 is 15 amino acids long. V gave up 1 base and J gave up 2 bases, with 12 bases separating them. The CDR3 region is CATSRGGTSTYEQYF. The DNA for the CDR3 is TGTGCCACCAGCAGAGGAGGGACATCTACCTACGAGCAGTACTTC.

The V call is TRBV7-6, the J call TRBJ2-3; D unresolved. Germline-derived CDR1 and CDR2 are SGHVS and FNYEAQ. The CDR3 sequence is 14 residues long. The V gene lost 3 bases and the J gene lost 0 bases, with 7 bases spanning the gap. CDR3 sequence: CASSFSPSTDTQYF. In DNA, the CDR3 is TGTGCCAGCAGCTTCAGTCCTAGCACAGATACGCAGTATTTT.

V is TRBV6-1 and J is TRBJ1-4, with TRBD1 identical over 12 bases. The CDR3 covers 14 residues. The ends lost 6 bases at V and 8 bases at J; junction bases unmatched: 4. The germline V gene encodes CDR1 MNHNS and CDR2 SASEGT. In DNA, the CDR3 is TGTGCCAGCAGGGGGACAGGGGGCAGGGAAAAACTGTTTTTT. This codes for CASRGTGGREKLFF.